These 27 T cell receptor beta chains originate from one sample sequenced in a study of T cell changes during pregnancy in multiple sclerosis. This table comes from immunoSEQ multiplex PCR, and its TCRdb copy is limited to in-frame clones, with some not included. The table lists over 60,000 clones, roughly 91% of them singletons. The source was peripheral blood, collected in the third trimester of pregnancy. The receptors were gathered from a female donor in good health, enrolled as a control in a pregnancy study.

V usage is TRBV9 and J usage is TRBJ1-1, with D unresolved. This CDR3 comprises 13 residues. Per the germline V gene, CDR1 is SGDLS and CDR2 is YYNGEE. V lost 2 bases, J lost 1 base, and 6 bases lay in between. CDR3 nucleotide sequence: TGTGCCAGCAGCGTCGGGTCGAACACTGAAGCTTTCTTT. Its protein product is CASSVGSNTEAFF.

The chain is built from TRBV7-2 and TRBJ2-2, with D tentatively TRBD2 (5 bases). V lost 5 bases, J lost 2 bases, and 15 bases lay in between. The CDR3 extends over 16 amino acids. Germline CDR1 SGHTA, CDR2 FQGNSA. CDR3 in amino acids: CASSPTGLLNTGELFF. CDR3 in DNA: TGTGCCAGCAGCCCGACCGGACTTCTTAACACCGGGGAGCTGTTTTTT.

V and J are TRBV2 and TRBJ2-1; D gene unclear. The V end lost 8 bases, the J end lost 6 bases, and 17 bases lay between the germline ends. This CDR3 contains 14 residues. Germline V lookup: CDR1 SNHLY, CDR2 FYNNEI. DNA for the CDR3: TGTGCCAGCCTTTTTACTAAGTCGTTCAATGAGCAGTTCTTC. Protein: CASLFTKSFNEQFF.

This chain connects TRBV11-2 to TRBJ1-2; 8 bases are a match to TRBD1. The CDR3 extends over 16 amino acids. After removal of 1 base from V and 5 bases from J, the junction contained 9 bases not matched to a gene. Germline assignment: CDR1 SGHAT and CDR2 FQNNGV. The CDR3 DNA reads as TGTGCCAGCAGCTTAGGCCCGGACAGGGTAGGGTATGGCTACACCTTC. Amino acid sequence: CASSLGPDRVGYGYTF.

The chain combines TRBV25-1 with TRBJ2-5; D is perhaps TRBD1 (6 bases). CDR1 is MGHDK and CDR2 is SYGVNS in the germline V gene. V lost 6 bases and J lost 5, with 22 bases in between. The CDR3 loop spans 16 amino acids. The CDR3 region has the DNA TGTGCCAGCAGCGACTCTCAGGGGCTAGCACGGGAGACCCAGTACTTC. Translation: CASSDSQGLARETQYF.

V usage is TRBV28 and J usage is TRBJ2-3; D remains unclear. V was pared by 6 bases and J by 0 bases, with 7 bases between. The V gene's germline CDR1 is MDHEN and CDR2 SYDVKM. This CDR3 comprises 13 residues. CDR3 nucleotides: TGTGCCAGCAGCCCGACTAGCACAGATACGCAGTATTTT. Encoded protein: CASSPTSTDTQYF.

J is TRBJ1-5 and V is TRBV27, with 9 nucleotides matching TRBD1. V shed 2 bases, J shed 5 bases, and the junction held 7 bases outside the gene matches. The germline gives CDR1 MNHEY, CDR2 SMNVEV (reference sequence). CDR3 length: 16 amino acids. The CDR3 sequence is CASSLQGQGGDQPQHF. CDR3 nucleotides: TGTGCCAGCAGTTTACAGGGACAGGGTGGGGATCAGCCCCAGCATTTT.

This chain connects TRBV9 to TRBJ1-1; tentative D call: TRBD1 (5 bases). Looked up from germline, CDR1 is SGDLS and CDR2 is YYNGEE. The germline V and J ends were trimmed by 6 bases and 0 bases, with 6 bases remaining between them. This CDR3 has 12 residues. The CDR3 nucleotides read TGTGCCAGCACCAGGGTGAACACTGAAGCTTTCTTT. Its protein product is CASTRVNTEAFF.

The rearrangement uses TRBV6-4 and TRBJ2-1; a weak D match, TRBD1 (5 bases). V lost 0 bases and J 10 bases, leaving 16 bases between the germline ends. CDR1 MRHNA and CDR2 SNTAGT come from the germline V gene. The length of the CDR3 is 15 residues. The DNA for the CDR3 is TGTGCCAGCAGTGACTCGGCAGGGTCAGTAGTAGAGCAGTTCTTC. It translates to CASSDSAGSVVEQFF.

The count of this clone is one. The chain is built from TRBV7-9 and TRBJ2-7; TRBD2 is a possible D gene (5 bases). Trimming removed 7 bases from V and 6 bases from J, with 13 bases in between. CDR3 size: 12 residues. Germline CDR1 and CDR2: SEHNR and FQNEAQ (reference sequence). This CDR3 reads CASTPGGGEQYF. The CDR3 DNA reads as TGTGCCAGCACCCCTGGTGGAGGCGAGCAGTACTTC.

The V and J genes are TRBV7-8 and TRBJ1-3; 7 positions match TRBD1. The CDR3 runs to 18 residues. V was clipped by 6 bases and J by 0 bases; unmatched bases: 14. Germline-derived CDR1 and CDR2 are SGHVS and FQNEAQ. CDR3: CASSMGTEQPYSGNTIYF. CDR3 sequence (DNA): TGTGCCAGCAGTATGGGGACAGAACAACCATACTCTGGAAACACCATATATTTT.

The chain links TRBV14 to TRBJ1-2; D gene ambiguous. This CDR3 contains 14 residues. Trimming left V 1 base short and J 4 bases short, with 10 bases between. Germline assignment: CDR1 SGHDN and CDR2 FVKESK. CDR3: CASSQAGYLYGYTF. The DNA for the CDR3 is TGTGCCAGCAGCCAAGCCGGGTACCTCTATGGCTACACCTTC.

This chain uses TRBV5-1 with TRBJ1-3; possibly TRBD1 for D (6 bases). Germline loops: CDR1 SGHRS, CDR2 YFSETQ. V gave up 4 bases and J gave up 0 bases, with 11 bases separating them. The CDR3 sequence is 15 residues long. This CDR3 reads CASSEGGSSGNTIYF. The CDR3 DNA is TGCGCCAGCAGCGAGGGGGGGAGCTCTGGAAACACCATATATTTT.

The chain combines TRBV23-1 with TRBJ1-4; maybe TRBD1 (5 bases). TRBV23-1 belongs to the ORF category, with a function that is uncertain. The CDR3 totals 17 residues. Deletions cut 0 bases from V and 0 bases from J, with 11 bases between. CDR3 bases: TGCGCCAGCAGTCAATCTCGCCAGGGCGCAACTAATGAAAAACTGTTTTTT. Amino acid sequence: CASSQSRQGATNEKLFF.

The sample holds one count of this clone. V is TRBV7-9 and J is TRBJ2-6, with D hard to call. Germline values: CDR1 SEHNR, CDR2 FQNEAQ (reference sequence). This CDR3 comprises 16 residues. The ends were cut back, 5 bases at V and 0 bases at J, with 11 bases in the middle. The CDR3 protein is CASSRLRVSGANVLTF. CDR3 bases: TGTGCCAGCAGCCGCCTACGAGTCTCTGGGGCCAACGTCCTGACTTTC.

The gene calls are TRBV2 and TRBJ1-3; D remains unclear. Trimming stripped 5 bases from V and 0 bases from J, with 8 bases between. The CDR3 sequence is 14 residues long. CDR1 is SNHLY, CDR2 FYNNEI, per germline. The CDR3 here is CASSLDISGNTIYF. DNA of the CDR3: TGTGCCAGCAGTTTAGACATCTCTGGAAACACCATATATTTT.

The chain links TRBV18 to TRBJ1-1; D call uncertain. The germline V and J ends were trimmed by 5 bases and 0 bases, with 13 bases remaining between them. Germline V gives CDR1 KGHSH, CDR2 LQKENI. The CDR3 runs to 15 residues. CDR3 nucleotide sequence: TGTGCCAGCTCAAACCCTGTGACACTGAACACTGAAGCTTTCTTT. It is translated as CASSNPVTLNTEAFF. The complete variable domain, with remaining parts taken from reference TRBV18 and TRBJ1-1, reads NAGVMQNPRHLVRRRGQEARLRCSPMKGHSHVYWYRQLPEEGLKFMVYLQKENIIDESGMPKERFSAEFPKEGPSILRIQQVVRGDSAAYFCASSNPVTLNTEAFFGQGTRLTVV.

The chain employs TRBV7-2 and TRBJ1-1; no clear D gene. V was trimmed by 1 base and J by 0 bases, leaving 6 bases between them. The CDR3 has 14 residues. Per germline, CDR1 SGHTA and CDR2 FQGNSA. The CDR3 DNA reads TGTGCCAGCAGCTTAGTAGCAGTGAACACTGAAGCTTTCTTT. It specifies CASSLVAVNTEAFF.

The V gene is TRBV27, the J gene TRBJ2-7, with 7 positions matching TRBD1. Germline V gene data show CDR1 as MNHEY and CDR2 as SMNVEV (reference sequence). The CDR3 covers 15 residues. Trimming cost V 4 bases and J 2 bases; bases outside gene matches: 8. DNA of the CDR3: TGTGCCAGCAGTTCCCCGGGACAGAGAGCCTACGAGCAGTACTTC. Protein sequence: CASSSPGQRAYEQYF.

The CDR3 DNA follows: TGTGCCAGCACCGCGGGACTAGCGGAAACCTACAATGAGCAGTTCTTC. It encodes CASTAGLAETYNEQFF. The chain joins TRBV7-9 to TRBJ2-1; 11 bases line up with TRBD2. From germline, CDR1 is SEHNR and CDR2 FQNEAQ (reference sequence). The CDR3 runs to 16 residues. V trimming: 7 bases; J trimming: 2 bases; junction bases outside the gene matches: 7.

This chain uses TRBV6-1 with TRBJ1-1; maybe TRBD1 (6 bases). Between the trimmed V and J ends, which lost 7 bases and 1 base, there was a span of 10 bases. Germline V gives CDR1 MNHNS, CDR2 SASEGT. CDR3 length: 13 residues. CDR3 region: CASITTGNTEAFF. The CDR3 DNA reads as TGTGCCAGCATTACGACAGGGAACACTGAAGCTTTCTTT.

J is TRBJ1-2 and V is TRBV18, with a tentative D call TRBD1 (5 bases). The CDR3 covers 17 residues. In germline, CDR1 is KGHSH, CDR2 LQKENI. Trimming removed 0 bases from V and 8 bases from J, with 22 bases in between. In nucleotides, the CDR3 is TGTGCCAGCTCACCACCTGACAGCCTAAGGGCTGCGTCAGGCTACACCTTC. This sequence encodes CASSPPDSLRAASGYTF.

As DNA, the CDR3 is TGTGCCACCAGCAGAGAAGGCGCAGGGGACTATGGCTACACCTTC. It encodes CATSREGAGDYGYTF. V and J are TRBV15 and TRBJ1-2; TRBD1 is a possible D gene (6 bases). The CDR3 length is 15 residues. Germline values: CDR1 LNHNV, CDR2 YYDKDF (reference sequence). V was clipped by 0 bases and J by 3 bases, with 11 bases between them.

V gene TRBV28 combines with J gene TRBJ1-2, with 7 bases matching TRBD1. Germline assignment: CDR1 MDHEN and CDR2 SYDVKM. This CDR3 is built from 17 residues. Losses at the gene ends were 5 bases for V and 4 bases for J; bases not matched to a gene: 16. In DNA, the CDR3 is TGTGCCAGCAGTCCGGAAGGAGCCGGGACAGTCATCTATGGCTACACCTTC. Its protein product is CASSPEGAGTVIYGYTF.

This chain connects TRBV5-4 to TRBJ2-3; 9 nucleotides agree with TRBD2. Trimming removed 4 bases from V and 5 bases from J; junction bases left unmatched: 8. The germline V gene has CDR1 SGHNT and CDR2 YYREEE (reference sequence). The CDR3 has 15 residues. The CDR3 protein is CASSGGTSSGDTQYF. For the CDR3, the DNA is TGTGCCAGCAGCGGAGGGACTAGCAGTGGAGATACGCAGTATTTT.

The chain links TRBV7-9 to TRBJ1-4; 8 bases fit TRBD1. V shed 4 bases and J 9 bases; nucleotides not matched to a gene: 7. Germline V gene lookup returns CDR1 SEHNR and CDR2 FQNEAQ (reference sequence). The CDR3 contains 14 residues. The CDR3 sequence is CASSSDRAGKKLFF. CDR3 DNA: TGTGCCAGCAGCTCGGACAGGGCTGGCAAAAAACTGTTTTTT.

V and J are TRBV19 and TRBJ2-6; D unclear. V lost 3 bases and J 1 base, leaving 13 bases between the germline ends. The germline V gene encodes CDR1 LNHDA and CDR2 SQIVND (reference sequence). The CDR3 extends over 17 amino acids. This CDR3 is CASSISARSSGANVLTF. CDR3 coding DNA: TGTGCCAGTAGTATCTCTGCTAGATCGTCTGGGGCCAACGTCCTGACTTTC.